The 2 T cell receptor beta chains below all came from one sample that was sequenced in a study of PD-1 blockade in classical Hodgkin lymphoma. Measured with immunoSEQ multiplex PCR; TCRdb has only the in-frame clones, and not every one. The sample holds roughly 7,200 clones, around four fifths seen once. Each patient's relapse followed autologous stem cell transplantation, and brentuximab vedotin exposure varied. Thawed PBMCs yielded CD4+ T cells through magnetic negative selection. The sequences come from CD4+ T cells from blood, collected at baseline. These TCRs come from a human donor with classical Hodgkin lymphoma.

The table lists this clone with a few counts. The chain links TRBV7-2 to TRBJ1-5; D is ambiguous. Trimming took 1 base from V and 1 from J, leaving 5 bases between them. The CDR3 is 14 residues long. From germline, CDR1 is SGHTA and CDR2 FQGNSA. CDR3 sequence reads: CASSLVGSNQPQHF. CDR3 bases: TGTGCCAGCAGCTTAGTGGGGAGCAATCAGCCCCAGCATTTT. Complete variable domain (other parts from reference TRBV7-2 and TRBJ1-5): GAGVSQSPSNKVTEKGKDVELRCDPISGHTALYWYRQSLGQGLEFLIYFQGNSAPDKSGLPSDRFSAERTGGSVSTLTIQRTQQEDSAVYLCASSLVGSNQPQHFGDGTRLSIL.

This rearrangement joins TRBV6-5 to TRBJ1-6, with 8 bases fitting TRBD1. Germline V gene sequence: CDR1 MNHEY, CDR2 SVGAGI. This CDR3 has 15 amino acids. Trimming at V came to 0 bases and at J to 8 bases, leaving 3 bases not matched to a gene. The CDR3 DNA reads as TGTGCCAGCAGTTACTCACAGGGGGATCATTCACCCCTCCACTTT. Translated: CASSYSQGDHSPLHF.